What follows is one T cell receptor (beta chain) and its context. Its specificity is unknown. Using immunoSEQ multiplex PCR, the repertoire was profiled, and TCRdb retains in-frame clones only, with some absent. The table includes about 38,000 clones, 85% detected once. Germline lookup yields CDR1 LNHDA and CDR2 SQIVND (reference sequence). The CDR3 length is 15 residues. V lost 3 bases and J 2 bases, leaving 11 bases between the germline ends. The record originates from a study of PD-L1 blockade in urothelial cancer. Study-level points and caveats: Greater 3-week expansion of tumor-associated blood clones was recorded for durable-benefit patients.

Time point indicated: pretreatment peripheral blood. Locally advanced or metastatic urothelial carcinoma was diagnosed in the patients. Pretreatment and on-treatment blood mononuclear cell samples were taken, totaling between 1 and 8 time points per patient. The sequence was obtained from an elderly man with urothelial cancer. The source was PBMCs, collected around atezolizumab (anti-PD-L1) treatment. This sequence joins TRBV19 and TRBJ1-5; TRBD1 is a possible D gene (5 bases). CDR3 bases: TGTGCCAGTAGTATTGGGGGGGTTGGCAATCAGCCCCAGCATTTT. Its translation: CASSIGGVGNQPQHF.